Listed here are 20 T cell receptor beta chains from one sample, sequenced in a study of blood T cell repertoires in COVID-19. Sequencing was performed with immunoSEQ multiplex PCR; in TCRdb, only in-frame clones are kept and a portion is missing. The sample consists of about 200,000 clones, approximately 83% of them appearing once. Sample: peripheral blood. The origin of the receptors is a human donor with active or convalescent COVID-19. The donor label of this sample is uncertain.

The V gene is TRBV19, the J gene TRBJ2-1; 8 bases map to TRBD2. Trimming at V came to 4 bases and at J to 1 base, leaving 3 bases not matched to a gene. Germline V lookup: CDR1 LNHDA, CDR2 SQIVND (reference sequence). The CDR3 consists of 15 residues. CDR3 DNA sequence: TGTGCCAGTAGTACCACTAGCGGATCCTACAATGAGCAGTTCTTC. It encodes CASSTTSGSYNEQFF. The full variable domain, completed using reference TRBV19 and TRBJ2-1, is DGGITQSPKYLFRKEGQNVTLSCEQNLNHDAMYWYRQDPGQGLRLIYYSQIVNDFQKGDIAEGYSVSREKKESFPLTVTSAQKNPTAFYLCASSTTSGSYNEQFFGPGTRLTVL.

The CDR3 DNA reads as TGCAGTGCTAGTGCGGGACAGGGTCTGGGCAATGAGCAGTTCTTC. Translation gives CSASAGQGLGNEQFF. The rearrangement uses TRBV20-1 and TRBJ2-1, with 9 nucleotides matching TRBD1. The germline V gene has CDR1 DFQATT and CDR2 SNEGSKA (reference sequence). The ends lost 3 bases at V and 6 bases at J; junction bases unmatched: 9. This CDR3 has 15 amino acids.

The chain has TRBV20-1 and TRBJ2-5, with TRBD2 as a possible D gene (6 bases). V lost 3 bases and J lost 0, with 17 bases in between. This CDR3 is 16 amino acids long. Germline CDR1 reads DFQATT; CDR2 reads SNEGSKA (reference sequence). As DNA, the CDR3 is TGCAGTGCTAGTCATCCTCTTTCGGGGGACCAAGAGACCCAGTACTTC. Protein: CSASHPLSGDQETQYF.

J is TRBJ2-7 and V is TRBV29-1; TRBD1 aligns across 7 bases. The V segment lost 6 bases and the J segment 4 bases; nucleotides outside the gene matches: 3. Germline V lookup: CDR1 SQVTM, CDR2 ANQGSEA. The CDR3 is 11 residues long. Here the CDR3 DNA reads TGCAGCGTATCGACAGGGTACGAGCAGTACTTC. It is translated as CSVSTGYEQYF.

J is TRBJ2-5 and V is TRBV5-1; 9 nucleotides agree with TRBD1. Germline V lookup: CDR1 SGHRS, CDR2 YFSETQ. The CDR3 loop spans 14 amino acids. V trimming: 1 base; J trimming: 5 bases; junction bases outside the gene matches: 3. CDR3 in amino acids: CASSLRDRDETQYF. The DNA of the CDR3 is TGCGCCAGCAGCTTGAGGGACAGGGATGAGACCCAGTACTTC.

This chain joins TRBV5-1 and TRBJ2-1; 12 bases line up with TRBD2. The CDR3 loop spans 19 amino acids. Looked up from germline, CDR1 is SGHRS and CDR2 is YFSETQ. V was clipped by 4 bases and J by 9 bases; unmatched bases: 20. The CDR3 protein is CASSLGASGRARGSGEQFF. As DNA, the CDR3 is TGCGCCAGCAGCCTGGGGGCTAGCGGGAGGGCCAGGGGCAGTGGTGAGCAGTTCTTC.

The rearrangement joins TRBV5-1 to TRBJ2-3; 8 nucleotides match TRBD2. Germline assignment: CDR1 SGHRS and CDR2 YFSETQ. V dropped 6 bases and J dropped 1; count of bases not matched to a gene: 13. The CDR3 is 17 residues long. Here the CDR3 reads CASTDTLAGPRTDTQYF. The DNA for the CDR3 is TGCGCCAGCACCGATACGTTAGCGGGGCCCCGCACAGATACGCAGTATTTT.

The chain joins TRBV5-4 to TRBJ1-1, with D perhaps matching TRBD1 (6 bases). The germline CDR1 and CDR2 sequences are SGHNT and YYREEE (reference sequence). The germline V and J ends were trimmed by 0 bases and 2 bases, with 23 bases remaining between them. CDR3 length equals 19 residues. DNA of the CDR3: TGTGCCAGCAGCTTGGCCTATATAACAGGGTCTTTCGGAAACACTGAAGCTTTCTTT. Translating it yields CASSLAYITGSFGNTEAFF.

The chain links TRBV28 to TRBJ1-3; 11 bases map to TRBD1. The length of the CDR3 is 21 residues. CDR1 and CDR2 (germline): MDHEN, SYDVKM. The V and J ends lost 5 bases and 0 bases, in that order; junction bases with no gene match: 18. Here the CDR3 DNA reads TGTGCCAGCAGTCCACAAACGGACAGGGGGCGCTCATACGGCTCTGGAAACACCATATATTTT. This gives the protein CASSPQTDRGRSYGSGNTIYF.

This sequence joins TRBV6-6 and TRBJ2-7, with D perhaps TRBD1 (6 bases). Trimming stripped 5 bases from V and 7 bases from J, with 18 bases between. The CDR3 is 14 residues long. Germline CDR1 MNHNY, CDR2 SVGAGI (reference sequence). The DNA for the CDR3 is TGTGCCAGCAGTACCTGGCAGGGGTGGCAAGAGCAGTACTTC. It encodes CASSTWQGWQEQYF.

The chain recombines TRBV15 with TRBJ2-3, with 13 nucleotides matching TRBD2. This CDR3 is built from 14 residues. Germline V CDR1 and CDR2: LNHNV, YYDKDF (reference sequence). V was pared by 4 bases and J by 6 bases, with 1 base of the junction left unmatched. The CDR3, as DNA: TGTGCCACCAGCAAACTAGCGGGGGGGGATACGCAGTATTTT. Encoded protein: CATSKLAGGDTQYF.

The J gene is TRBJ2-3, the V gene TRBV3-1 (or the pseudogene TRBV3-2); 9 nucleotides agree with TRBD2. The CDR3 totals 14 residues. Germline values: CDR1 LGHDT, CDR2 YNNKEL (reference sequence). J was trimmed by 3 bases and V by 8 bases; bases with no gene match: 6. This CDR3 is CASSDTSGTDTQYF. For the CDR3, the DNA is TGTGCCAGCTCGGACACTAGCGGGACAGATACGCAGTATTTT.

This sequence joins TRBV6-5 and TRBJ2-1; 9 nucleotides line up with TRBD2. Germline V gene lookup returns CDR1 MNHEY and CDR2 SVGAGI. This CDR3 region has 16 residues. Trimming took 0 bases from V and 6 from J; bases not matched to a gene: 6. The CDR3 protein is CASSYSRGGLFNEQFF. Here the CDR3 DNA reads TGTGCCAGCAGTTACTCGCGGGGGGGCCTCTTCAATGAGCAGTTCTTC.

J is TRBJ1-1 and V is TRBV5-4, with no clear D. The germline CDR1 and CDR2 sequences are SGHNT and YYREEE (reference sequence). V was pared by 1 base and J by 6 bases, with 7 bases between. The CDR3 totals 12 residues. The CDR3 sequence: CASSLTRSEAFF. In DNA, the CDR3 is TGTGCCAGCAGCTTGACCAGATCTGAAGCTTTCTTT.

The chain employs TRBV29-1 and TRBJ1-6, with D possibly matching TRBD1 (5 bases). The CDR3 runs 17 residues. Germline V gene sequence: CDR1 SQVTM, CDR2 ANQGSEA. The germline V and J ends were trimmed by 7 bases and 4 bases, with 23 bases remaining between them. DNA for the CDR3: TGCAGCGCCCGAACCGGGTGGGGGGATCTATATAATTCACCCCTCCACTTT. Translated: CSARTGWGDLYNSPLHF.

This clone has only a few counts. The V call is TRBV24-1, the J call TRBJ2-1; D possibly corresponds to TRBD2 (6 bases). Deletions cut 2 bases from V and 0 bases from J, with 10 bases between. Germline CDR1 and CDR2: KGHDR and SFDVKD. This CDR3 has 16 residues. The CDR3 DNA is TGTGCCACCAGTGATTACGGGGGAAGCTCCTACAATGAGCAGTTCTTC. Protein product: CATSDYGGSSYNEQFF.

V is TRBV5-1 and J is TRBJ2-7; the match to TRBD1 covers 7 bases. With V trimmed by 4 bases and J by 3 bases, 7 bases remained unmatched. The CDR3 is 14 residues long. The germline CDR1 and CDR2 sequences are SGHRS and YFSETQ. This chain's CDR3 is CASSLPTGSYEQYF. The CDR3 DNA reads as TGCGCCAGCAGCCTCCCGACAGGGAGCTACGAGCAGTACTTC.

The chain links TRBV4-1 to TRBJ1-5; the D is unclear. There are 14 residues in the CDR3. Germline CDR1 MGHRA, CDR2 YSYEKL. Trimming left V 7 bases short and J 0 bases short, with 10 bases between. DNA for the CDR3: TGCGCCAGCACCCCGGAGCCTAGCAATCAGCCCCAGCATTTT. This codes for CASTPEPSNQPQHF.

This chain links TRBV6-6 with TRBJ1-4; D not certain. There are 16 residues in the CDR3. V lost 3 bases and J lost 8, with 19 bases in between. The germline V gene encodes CDR1 MNHNY and CDR2 SVGAGI (reference sequence). CDR3 protein: CASSYGRRGFREKLFF. In DNA form, the CDR3 reads TGTGCCAGCAGTTATGGTCGTCGGGGTTTTAGAGAAAAACTGTTTTTT.

The rearrangement uses TRBV5-1 and TRBJ2-4, with 7 positions matching TRBD2. Per the germline V gene, CDR1 is SGHRS and CDR2 is YFSETQ. Germline trimming cut 4 bases from V and 4 bases from J; bases unmatched to any gene: 11. This CDR3 has 16 residues. The CDR3, as DNA: TGCGCCAGCAGCCCCATTTGGGCGCGGGGGAAAAACATTCAGTACTTC. It specifies CASSPIWARGKNIQYF.